This T cell receptor (beta chain) derives from a study of CD8 T cells in Susac syndrome. Roughly 0.45 to 1 ug RNA was reverse transcribed with random hexamers. Coverage of TCR beta CDR3 amplification by immunoSEQ multiplex PCR extended to 54 Vbeta and 13 Jbeta. MiXCR, applied by TCRdb to the immunoSEQ multiplex PCR reads, yields one record per CDR3 protein. The table has more than 100,000 distinct CDR3 sequences, 75% to 90% seen once. The multiple sclerosis controls comprised treatment-naive patients whose relapsing-remitting disease was stable or active. Trimming took 4 bases from V and 0 from J, leaving 22 bases between them. This CDR3 is 18 amino acids long. CDR1 is SEHNR and CDR2 is FQNEAQ in the germline V gene (reference sequence).

The specimen was CD8+ T cells from PBMCs. The sequence came from a human donor with multiple sclerosis. The chain couples TRBV7-9 to TRBJ2-7; D not resolved. In DNA, the CDR3 is TGTGCCAGCAGCTCTCCGACAAGCCCAACGATTTACTCCTACGAGCAGTACTTC. Its protein is CASSSPTSPTIYSYEQYF.